One and the same sample provided the 5 T cell receptor beta chains below, sequenced in a study of shared clonotypes between healthy human individuals. Profiling relied on immunoSEQ multiplex PCR, and the TCRdb table lists in-frame clones only, not all of them. Found here are about 2.4 million clones, approximately 94% of them singletons; the top ten hold about 0.39%. The sample was naive CD4+ T cells from PBMCs. Subset given: CD45RA+ positively selected. The receptors originated from a man between 18 and 35 years old in good health. Some clones in this sample may be carry-over from other donors' samples.

J is TRBJ2-5 and V is TRBV27; D could derive from TRBD1 or TRBD2 (6 bases each). V lost 6 bases and J 5 bases, leaving 13 bases between the germline ends. This CDR3 spans 13 amino acids. Per the germline V gene, CDR1 is MNHEY and CDR2 is SMNVEV (reference sequence). The CDR3 loop reads CASSPGGGETQYF. CDR3 DNA: TGTGCCAGCAGCCCCGGGGGCGGGGAGACCCAGTACTTC.

The rearrangement links TRBV6-1 to TRBJ1-4, with 8 bases identical to TRBD1. CDR1 is MNHNS, CDR2 SASEGT, per germline. The CDR3 totals 17 residues. V gave up 2 bases and J gave up 6 bases; unmatched junction bases: 11. CDR3 protein: CASSERTGRLGDEKLFF. The CDR3 region has the DNA TGTGCCAGCAGTGAAAGGACAGGGAGGTTAGGAGATGAAAAACTGTTTTTT.

The genes are TRBV28 and TRBJ1-2; weak D call: TRBD1 (6 bases). CDR1 is MDHEN, CDR2 SYDVKM, per germline. The V end was cut by 3 bases, the J end by 7 bases, with 15 bases between. The CDR3 length is 14 residues. CDR3 sequence reads: CASSLVGAGGGYTF. The CDR3 DNA follows: TGTGCCAGCAGTTTGGTGGGGGCTGGAGGTGGCTACACCTTC.

This sequence joins TRBV5-1 and TRBJ1-1; no reliable D call. Germline CDR1 SGHRS, CDR2 YFSETQ. V dropped 5 bases and J dropped 1 base, with 12 bases sitting between them. The CDR3 length is 14 residues. In DNA, the CDR3 is TGCGCCAGCAGTTTCCCGGAGGAGAACACTGAAGCTTTCTTT. Translating it yields CASSFPEENTEAFF. Using reference TRBV5-1 and TRBJ1-1 for the parts outside the CDR3, the full variable domain is KAGVTQTPRYLIKTRGQQVTLSCSPISGHRSVSWYQQTPGQGLQFLFEYFSETQRNKGNFPGRFSGRQFSNSRSEMNVSTLELGDSALYLCASSFPEENTEAFFGQGTRLTVV.

This rearrangement joins TRBV18 to TRBJ2-7; the match to TRBD2 covers 9 bases. The V gene end was trimmed by 6 bases and the J gene end by 5 bases; junction bases not matched to a gene: 14. This CDR3 spans 16 amino acids. Germline values: CDR1 KGHSH, CDR2 LQKENI. CDR3 DNA: TGTGCCAGCTCTCCCGGGACTAGCCTTGGGGGGGACGAGCAGTACTTC. It specifies CASSPGTSLGGDEQYF.